This paragraph reports one T cell receptor beta chain. Its matching antigen is unknown. This record comes from a study of T cell repertoires in cytomegalovirus infection. Study-wide background: Newly reported HLA-C-restricted and thoroughly characterized HLA-B-restricted CMV epitopes were employed. General study points: Frequencies of public TCR beta families were cumulated, and this identified carriers of CMV plus the relevant HLA. HLA-C-restricted TCR beta clonotypes specific for CMV led the ex vivo response.

V was clipped by 3 bases and J by 13 bases, with 13 bases between them. CDR1 is MNHNY and CDR2 is SVGAGI in the germline V gene (reference sequence). CDR3 length: 11 residues. One entry per CDR3 protein, called by TCRdb with MiXCR from the reads. This table holds roughly 120,000 distinct CDR3 sequences, 30% to 40% found once. This sequence originates from a human donor in good health (CMV status not recorded). Some clones in this sample may be carry-over from other donors' samples. The sample in question was CD8+ T cells from cultured PBMCs, obtained from culture after CMV antigen stimulation. The chain carries TRBV6-6 and TRBJ2-7; possible D gene TRBD1, 6 bases. CDR3 coding DNA: TGTGCCAGCAGTTATTCAGGGGCGTTTTACTTC. Translation: CASSYSGAFYF.